This T cell receptor (beta chain) comes out of a study of T-cell memory formation after mild COVID-19. The wider study: Clusters of TCRs were largely donor specific.

Findings and limits, study-wide: Several responding clones turned up in pre-infection memory, indicating that cross-reactive memory may have taken part.

V was clipped by 8 bases and J by 3 bases, with 14 bases between them. The CDR3 extends over 14 amino acids. Looked up from germline, CDR1 is MGHRA and CDR2 is YSYEKL. From 5'RACE with constant-segment primers came TCR alpha and TCR beta cDNA libraries that carried sample barcodes and UMIs. TCRdb independently ran MiXCR on the 5' RACE reads; one entry per CDR3 protein. The table lists about 290,000 distinct CDR3 sequences, approximately 15% of them singletons. This clonotype was observed a few times. Its antigen is not known. The V and J genes are TRBV4-1 and TRBJ1-5; D is undetermined. The sequence came from a man aged 18-30 years who had mild COVID-19 (a few samples of this study predate the infection). Cell type and time point are not known. What was sequenced was PBMCs or a T cell subset sorted from them (not recorded which). The CDR3 DNA sequence: TGCGCCAGCTCCCGGGAGGATTACAATCAGCCCCAGCATTTT. This sequence encodes CASSREDYNQPQHF.